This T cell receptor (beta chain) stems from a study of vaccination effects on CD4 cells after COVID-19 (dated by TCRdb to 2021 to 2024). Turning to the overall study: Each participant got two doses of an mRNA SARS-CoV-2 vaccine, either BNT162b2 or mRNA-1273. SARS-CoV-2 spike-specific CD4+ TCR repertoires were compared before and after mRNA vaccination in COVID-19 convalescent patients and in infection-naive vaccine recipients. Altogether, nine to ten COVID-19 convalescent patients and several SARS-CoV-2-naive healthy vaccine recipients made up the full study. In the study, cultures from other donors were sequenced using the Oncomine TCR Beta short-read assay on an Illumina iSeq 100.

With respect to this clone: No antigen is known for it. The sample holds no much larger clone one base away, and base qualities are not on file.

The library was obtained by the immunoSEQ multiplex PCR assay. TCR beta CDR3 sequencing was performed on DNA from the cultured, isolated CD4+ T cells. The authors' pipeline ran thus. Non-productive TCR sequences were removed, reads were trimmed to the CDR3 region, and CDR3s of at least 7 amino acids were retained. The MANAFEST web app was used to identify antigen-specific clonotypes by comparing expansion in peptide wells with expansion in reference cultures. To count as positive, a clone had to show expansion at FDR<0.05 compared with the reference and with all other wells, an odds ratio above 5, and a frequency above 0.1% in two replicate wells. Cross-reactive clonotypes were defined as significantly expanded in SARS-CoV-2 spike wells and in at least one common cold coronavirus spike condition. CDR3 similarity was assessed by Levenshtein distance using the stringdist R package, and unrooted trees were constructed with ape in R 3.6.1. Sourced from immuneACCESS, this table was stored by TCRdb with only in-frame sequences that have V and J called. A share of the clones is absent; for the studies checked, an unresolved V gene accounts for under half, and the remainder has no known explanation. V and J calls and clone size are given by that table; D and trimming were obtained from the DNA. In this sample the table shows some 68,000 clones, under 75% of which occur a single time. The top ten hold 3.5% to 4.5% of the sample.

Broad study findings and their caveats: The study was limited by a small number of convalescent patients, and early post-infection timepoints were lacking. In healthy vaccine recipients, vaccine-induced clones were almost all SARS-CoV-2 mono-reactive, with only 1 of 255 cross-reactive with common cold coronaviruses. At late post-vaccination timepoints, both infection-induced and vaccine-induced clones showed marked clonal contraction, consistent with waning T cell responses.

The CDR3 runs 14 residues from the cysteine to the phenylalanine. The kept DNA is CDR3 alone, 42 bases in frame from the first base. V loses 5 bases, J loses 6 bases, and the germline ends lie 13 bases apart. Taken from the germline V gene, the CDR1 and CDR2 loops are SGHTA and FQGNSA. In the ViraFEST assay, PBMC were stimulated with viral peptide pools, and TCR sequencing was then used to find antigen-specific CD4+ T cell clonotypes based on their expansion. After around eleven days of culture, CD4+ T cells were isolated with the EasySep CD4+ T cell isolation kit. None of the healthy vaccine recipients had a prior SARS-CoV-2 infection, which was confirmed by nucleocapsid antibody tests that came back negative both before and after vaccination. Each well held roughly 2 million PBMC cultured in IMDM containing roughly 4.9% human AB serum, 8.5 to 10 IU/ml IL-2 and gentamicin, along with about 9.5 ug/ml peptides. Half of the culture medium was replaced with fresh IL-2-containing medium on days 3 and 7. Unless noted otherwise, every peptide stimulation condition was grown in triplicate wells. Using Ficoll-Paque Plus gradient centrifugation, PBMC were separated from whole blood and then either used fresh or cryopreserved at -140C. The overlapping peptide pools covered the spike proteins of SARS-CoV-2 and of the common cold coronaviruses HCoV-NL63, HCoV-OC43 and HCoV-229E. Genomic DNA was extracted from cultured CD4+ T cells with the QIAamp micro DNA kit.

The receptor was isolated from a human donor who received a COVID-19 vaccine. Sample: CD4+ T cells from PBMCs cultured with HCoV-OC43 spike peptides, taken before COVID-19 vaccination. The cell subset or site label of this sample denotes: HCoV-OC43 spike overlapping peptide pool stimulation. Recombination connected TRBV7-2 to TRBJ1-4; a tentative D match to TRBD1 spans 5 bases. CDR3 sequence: CASSEDMGDEKLFF. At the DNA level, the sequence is TGTGCCAGCAGCGAGGACATGGGGGATGAAAAACTGTTTTTT.